Following are 15 T cell receptor beta chains from one sample sequenced in a study of PD-L1 blockade in urothelial cancer. Only in-frame clones appear in the TCRdb table, and some are missing; sequencing was by immunoSEQ multiplex PCR. The sample consists of under 130,000 clones, approximately 85% of them appearing once. The sample consisted of PBMCs, taken around atezolizumab (anti-PD-L1) treatment. Receptors originate from a man aged 45-65 years with urothelial cancer.

This sequence joins TRBV7-3 and TRBJ2-1, with TRBD1 identical over 11 bases. Germline V gene data show CDR1 as SGHTA and CDR2 as FQGTGA. Germline trimming cut 0 bases from V and 6 bases from J; bases unmatched to any gene: 4. The CDR3 extends over 16 amino acids. The DNA of the CDR3 is TGTGCCAGCAGCTTAACTGGGACAGGGGGATCCAATGAGCAGTTCTTC. Translation: CASSLTGTGGSNEQFF.

V is TRBV2 and J is TRBJ2-4, with TRBD2 identical over 7 bases. CDR3 length: 16 amino acids. V shed 8 bases, J shed 3 bases, and the junction held 13 bases outside the gene matches. The germline CDR1 and CDR2 sequences are SNHLY and FYNNEI. For the CDR3, the DNA is TGTGCCAGCTTGTCCCTCGTTCTAGCGGACAAAAACATTCAGTACTTC. Encoded protein: CASLSLVLADKNIQYF.

This rearrangement joins TRBV5-1 to TRBJ2-3; perhaps TRBD2 as D (6 bases). V was cut by 0 bases and J by 0 bases, with 8 bases left in between. The CDR3 runs 15 residues. CDR1 and CDR2 from the germline V gene are SGHRS and YFSETQ. Here the CDR3 reads CASSLGGKSTDTQYF. CDR3 DNA: TGCGCCAGCAGCTTGGGCGGGAAAAGCACAGATACGCAGTATTTT.

The chain carries TRBV5-1 and TRBJ2-2, with 7 nucleotides matching TRBD1. Trimming at V came to 2 bases and at J to 0 bases, leaving 1 base not matched to a gene. This CDR3 comprises 15 residues. Germline lookup yields CDR1 SGHRS and CDR2 YFSETQ. The CDR3 loop is CASSFQGANTGELFF. Written as DNA, the CDR3 is TGCGCCAGCAGCTTCCAGGGGGCGAACACCGGGGAGCTGTTTTTT.

The V call is TRBV28, the J call TRBJ2-1, with 16 bases that match TRBD2. With V trimmed by 6 bases and J by 0 bases, 5 bases remained unmatched. This CDR3 is built from 18 residues. Germline lookup yields CDR1 MDHEN and CDR2 SYDVKM. The CDR3 DNA reads TGTGCCAGCAGCACCGGGACTAGCGGGAGGGTCTCCTACAATGAGCAGTTCTTC. It codes for CASSTGTSGRVSYNEQFF.

This chain links TRBV7-3 with TRBJ2-5; D may be TRBD2 (6 bases). V was clipped by 5 bases and J by 2 bases, with 12 bases between them. The CDR3 loop spans 14 amino acids. Germline CDR1 reads SGHTA; CDR2 reads FQGTGA. Here the CDR3 reads CASSGGSGQETQYF. CDR3 sequence (DNA): TGTGCCAGCAGCGGGGGGTCGGGGCAAGAGACCCAGTACTTC.

The chain employs TRBV7-2 and TRBJ2-7, with D unresolved. V lost 2 bases to trimming and J lost 0 bases, with 14 bases between them. The CDR3 has 16 amino acids. Germline assignment: CDR1 SGHTA and CDR2 FQGNSA. CDR3 residues: CASSLSPRLNSYEQYF. CDR3 sequence (DNA): TGTGCCAGCAGCTTATCTCCGAGACTGAACTCCTACGAGCAGTACTTC.

The chain recombines TRBV7-9 with TRBJ2-7; 12 positions match TRBD1. V trimming: 5 bases; J trimming: 5 bases; junction bases outside the gene matches: 4. The CDR3 runs 14 residues. Germline V gene lookup returns CDR1 SEHNR and CDR2 FQNEAQ (reference sequence). The DNA of the CDR3 is TGTGCCAGCAGCAAGGGACAGGGGGCGAACGAGCAGTACTTC. Translating gives CASSKGQGANEQYF.

The rearrangement links TRBV11-2 to TRBJ2-7, with 7 bases aligning to TRBD2. The V segment lost 4 bases and the J segment 6 bases; nucleotides outside the gene matches: 0. Germline values: CDR1 SGHAT, CDR2 FQNNGV. This CDR3 spans 11 amino acids. In DNA, the CDR3 is TGTGCCAGCAGCTCGGGGGGCGAGCAGTACTTC. As protein: CASSSGGEQYF.

The chain is built from TRBV7-2 and TRBJ1-5, with D possibly matching TRBD1 (6 bases). The V end was cut by 1 base, the J end by 9 bases, with 10 bases between. The germline V gene has CDR1 SGHTA and CDR2 FQGNSA. The CDR3 consists of 13 residues. CDR3 coding DNA: TGTGCCAGCAGCTTAGACAGGGACGGGCCCCAGCATTTT. This translates into CASSLDRDGPQHF.

This clone is a singleton in its sample. The chain uses TRBV5-6 and TRBJ2-1; the D gene is possibly TRBD2 (6 bases). The CDR3 covers 16 residues. Per germline, CDR1 SGHDT and CDR2 YYEEEE. Trimming removed 2 bases from V and 6 bases from J, with 18 bases in between. As DNA, the CDR3 is TGTGCCAGCAGCTTTCCCCCGGGGCGGGATAGCAATGAGCAGTTCTTC. Translating it yields CASSFPPGRDSNEQFF.

J is TRBJ2-3 and V is TRBV7-9; D is ambiguous. Germline CDR1 and CDR2: SEHNR and FQNEAQ (reference sequence). With 5 bases removed from V and 6 bases from J, the gap between germline ends came to 12 bases. This CDR3 has 13 amino acids. The CDR3: CASSPRGDDTQYF. In nucleotides, the CDR3 is TGTGCCAGCAGCCCCAGAGGCGATGATACGCAGTATTTT.

V is TRBV7-9 and J is TRBJ2-1, with 8 bases matching TRBD2. Germline assignment: CDR1 SEHNR and CDR2 FQNEAQ (reference sequence). The CDR3 is 14 amino acids. V was pared by 5 bases and J by 5 bases, with 5 bases of the junction left unmatched. This CDR3 reads CASSRGTSDNEQFF. The CDR3 DNA is TGTGCCAGCAGCAGAGGGACTAGTGACAATGAGCAGTTCTTC.

J is TRBJ2-1 and V is TRBV5-3; 14 nucleotides match TRBD2. TRBV5-3 belongs to the ORF category, with a function that is uncertain. With 3 bases clipped from V and 9 bases from J, the junction kept 8 bases outside the gene matches. The CDR3 is made up of 16 amino acids. The CDR3 region has the DNA TGTGCCAGAAGCTCTCCGGGACTAGCGGGAGTGGGTGAGCAGTTCTTC. As protein: CARSSPGLAGVGEQFF.

The V and J genes are TRBV7-9 and TRBJ2-3; 11 nucleotides match TRBD2. V dropped 5 bases and J dropped 2; count of bases not matched to a gene: 9. Per germline, CDR1 SEHNR and CDR2 FQNEAQ (reference sequence). The CDR3 contains 17 residues. The CDR3 spells CASSPKLAGAPTDTQYF. CDR3 sequence (DNA): TGTGCCAGCAGCCCGAAACTAGCGGGAGCTCCCACAGATACGCAGTATTTT. Based on the CDR3 plus reference TRBV7-9 and TRBJ2-3, the full variable domain is DTGVSQNPRHKITKRGQNVTFRCDPISEHNRLYWYRQTLGQGPEFLTYFQNEAQLEKSRLLSDRFSAERPKGSFSTLEIQRTEQGDSAMYLCASSPKLAGAPTDTQYFGPGTRLTVL.